The source of this T cell receptor beta chain is a study of Ad26.COV2.S vaccination and SARS-CoV-2 variants. Study results and limitations: It was vaccine recipients, not placebo recipients, who had the higher spike-specific TCR breadth.

CDR3 length: 14 residues. V dropped 4 bases and J dropped 8 bases, with 20 bases sitting between them. Germline V gene data show CDR1 as SQVTM and CDR2 as ANQGSEA. A word on this clone: Its matching antigen is unknown.

Method: immunoSEQ multiplex PCR; TCRdb's copy keeps in-frame clones and lacks some. The sample records around 250,000 clones, around 88% being singletons. Treatment: around 19 received Ad26.COV2.S at low or high dose, single or two shots; 5 received placebo; per-sample allocation not given. Sampling took place 63 days after the first vaccine or placebo injection. The clonotype originates from a person between 18 and 65 years old who received the Ad26.COV2.S COVID-19 vaccine or a placebo. The material was peripheral blood, obtained in a trial of Ad26.COV2.S vaccine versus placebo. V is TRBV29-1 and J is TRBJ1-2; D gene ambiguous. The DNA of the CDR3 is TGCAGCGTTGTTGGCCGGGCGTTTTCGAAAGGCTACACCTTC. Its translation is CSVVGRAFSKGYTF.